This T cell receptor beta chain came from a study of CD8 T cells in Susac syndrome. Study as a whole: At the time of blood draw, patients with Susac syndrome were therapy-naive, receiving corticosteroids, or receiving intravenous immunoglobulin alone. General study results and limits: In total CD8+ repertoires, roughly 17 Susac-specific public clones were found, and five or six in CD8+ TEMRA repertoires. In Susac syndrome, CD8+ expansion was highest in TEMRA and active disease.

Random hexamers primed reverse transcription of about 0.5 to 1 ug RNA. An immunoSEQ multiplex PCR generated amplified TCR beta CDR3 products spanning 54 Vbeta and 13 Jbeta. Using its own MiXCR run on the immunoSEQ multiplex PCR reads, TCRdb lists one record per CDR3 protein. The profile shows roughly 190,000 distinct CDR3 sequences, approximately 95% of them singletons. V gave up 2 bases and J gave up 8 bases; unmatched junction bases: 3. The CDR3 extends over 13 amino acids. Germline V gives CDR1 MNHNY, CDR2 SVGAGI (reference sequence). Points on this clonotype: The antigen is not known.

This chain uses TRBV6-6 with TRBJ2-1, with 7 bases aligning to TRBD1. The sequenced material came from CD8+ T cells from PBMCs. The receptor was derived from a human donor with Susac syndrome. DNA for the CDR3: TGTGCCAGCAGTTACCCCGACAGGGATGAGCAGTTCTTC. Translated: CASSYPDRDEQFF.